The sequence of this T cell receptor (beta chain) was determined in a study of PD-L1 blockade in urothelial cancer. Here immunoSEQ multiplex PCR was the method, and the copy in TCRdb shows in-frame clones only, minus some. Seen here are 70,000 or so clones, under 90% observed once, and the top ten hold less than 5.5%. The germline V gene encodes CDR1 MNHNY and CDR2 SVGAGI (reference sequence). With V trimmed by 5 bases and J by 9 bases, 10 bases remained unmatched. The CDR3 consists of 14 residues. The receptor's source is a man in his sixties or seventies with urothelial cancer. The chain uses TRBV6-6 and TRBJ1-5, with 7 bases matching TRBD1. The source was PBMCs, collected around atezolizumab (anti-PD-L1) treatment. The CDR3 here is CASSRTGGVWPQHF. In nucleotides, the CDR3 is TGTGCCAGCAGTCGGACAGGTGGGGTTTGGCCCCAGCATTTT.